This is a list of T cell receptor beta chains from one sample in a study of blood T cell repertoires in COVID-19. Produced via immunoSEQ multiplex PCR; TCRdb's table is partial and in-frame only. The profile shows 110,000 or so clones, roughly 85% of them singletons. Specimen: peripheral blood. These receptors all come from a woman aged 55-75 years with COVID-19, enrolled during active disease. Each CDR3 is given with its conserved first and last residue. A D gene is named only where the DNA matches it firmly. The size of a clone is reported for some rows only, either as once, few or many, or as a class for expanded clones.

TRBV10-3,.,TRBD2,TRBJ2-3,CAITVAGTSTDTQYF,TGTGCCATCACCGTAGCGGGGACTAGCACAGATACGCAGTATTTT
TRBV30,once,.,TRBJ1-5,CAWSGGNNQPQHF,TGTGCCTGGAGTGGAGGCAACAATCAGCCCCAGCATTTT
TRBV27,.,.,TRBJ2-5,CASSHTSRGRRETQYF,TGTGCCAGCAGTCACACCTCCAGGGGAAGAAGAGAGACCCAGTACTTC
TRBV4-1,.,.,TRBJ1-5,CASSQPNQPQHF,TGCGCCAGCAGCCAACCTAATCAGCCCCAGCATTTT
TRBV27,.,TRBD1,TRBJ1-1,CASSSGGSTEAFF,TGTGCCAGCAGCTCAGGGGGCTCTACTGAAGCTTTCTTT
TRBV5-4,.,TRBD2,TRBJ2-1,CASSLGVLAGTRNEQFF,TGTGCCAGCAGCTTGGGGGTACTAGCGGGGACTCGCAATGAGCAGTTCTTC
TRBV20-1,.,.,TRBJ2-4,CSARIKNIQYF,TGCAGTGCTAGAATAAAAAACATTCAGTACTTC
TRBV7-6,.,TRBD1,TRBJ2-7,CASSLGGSGGNYEQYF,TGTGCCAGCAGCTTAGGGGGGTCAGGGGGTAACTACGAGCAGTACTTC
TRBV3-1/TRBV3-2,.,.,TRBJ1-2,CASSQRQGHTNYGYTF,TGTGCCAGCAGCCAACGGCAGGGGCATACGAACTATGGCTACACCTTC
TRBV30,few,TRBD1,TRBJ1-5,CAWTGTGYNQPQHF,TGTGCCTGGACCGGGACAGGGTACAATCAGCCCCAGCATTTT
TRBV3-1/TRBV3-2,few,.,TRBJ1-1,CASSQDRQGNTEAFF,TGTGCCAGCAGCCAAGATAGGCAGGGGAACACTGAAGCTTTCTTT
TRBV5-1,.,.,TRBJ2-5,CASSLGDEGETQYF,TGCGCCAGCAGCTTGGGAGATGAGGGCGAGACCCAGTACTTC
TRBV15,.,.,TRBJ1-1,CATSRDQRTEAFF,TGTGCCACCAGCAGAGATCAACGGACTGAAGCTTTCTTT
TRBV7-6,.,.,TRBJ1-1,CASSSPGGAGTEAFF,TGTGCCAGCAGCTCCCCTGGGGGGGCTGGGACTGAAGCTTTCTTT
TRBV18,.,TRBD1,TRBJ1-1,CASSPIPGQENTEAFF,TGTGCCAGCTCACCGATCCCGGGACAGGAGAACACTGAAGCTTTCTTT
TRBV7-9,once,.,TRBJ1-6,CASGRGGFNSPLHF,TGTGCCAGCGGACGGGGGGGTTTTAATTCACCCCTCCACTTT
TRBV7-9,.,.,TRBJ1-2,CASSQAGGQETTPYYGYTF,TGTGCCAGCAGCCAGGCGGGCGGGCAGGAGACGACCCCCTACTATGGCTACACCTTC
TRBV11-2,.,TRBD2,TRBJ2-7,CASSLSSGWSSYEQYF,TGTGCCAGCAGCTTATCTAGCGGGTGGAGCTCCTACGAGCAGTACTTC
TRBV20-1,.,TRBD2,TRBJ2-3,CSASTGLAGSTDTQYF,TGCAGTGCTAGTACGGGACTAGCGGGGAGCACAGATACGCAGTATTTT
TRBV7-8,.,.,TRBJ1-2,CASSLSGNRNNYGYTF,TGTGCCAGCAGCTTATCAGGCAACCGAAATAACTATGGCTACACCTTC
TRBV7-9,.,TRBD1,TRBJ1-2,CAGGEGQGLLYGHTF,TGTGCCGGAGGCGAGGGACAGGGGCTTCTCTATGGCCACACCTTC
TRBV11-3,.,TRBD2,TRBJ2-3,CASSPEPSGGDTQYF,TGTGCCAGCAGCCCTGAACCCAGCGGGGGAGATACGCAGTATTTT
TRBV9,.,TRBD2,TRBJ2-1,CASSLTLAGGFNEQFF,TGTGCCAGCAGTTTAACCCTAGCGGGGGGGTTCAATGAGCAGTTCTTC
TRBV7-8,.,.,TRBJ1-5,CASSSRTDFGNQPQHF,TGTGCCAGCAGCTCACGGACAGACTTTGGCAATCAGCCCCAGCATTTT
TRBV7-9,once,.,TRBJ1-1,CASTLWEHSLNTEAFF,TGTGCCAGCACCCTATGGGAGCACAGTTTGAACACTGAAGCTTTCTTT
TRBV14,.,.,TRBJ1-1,CASSQELQVLSEAFF,TGTGCCAGCAGCCAAGAATTACAGGTGCTTTCTGAAGCTTTCTTT
TRBV15,.,TRBD1,TRBJ1-1,CATSRAGTGNTEAFF,TGTGCCACCAGCAGAGCGGGGACAGGGAACACTGAAGCTTTCTTT
TRBV4-2,.,.,TRBJ1-1,CASSQKDSMNTEAFF,TGTGCCAGCAGCCAAAAGGACAGCATGAACACTGAAGCTTTCTTT
TRBV5-5,.,.,TRBJ2-7,CASSLLEARGSYEQYF,TGTGCCAGCAGCTTGCTCGAGGCCAGGGGTTCCTACGAGCAGTACTTC
TRBV7-6,.,.,TRBJ2-1,CASSLRGWAGPYNEQFF,TGTGCCAGCAGCTTAAGGGGCTGGGCAGGGCCTTACAATGAGCAGTTCTTC
TRBV7-9,.,.,TRBJ2-7,CASSLVMGGYYEQYF,TGTGCCAGCAGCTTAGTTATGGGGGGATACTACGAGCAGTACTTC
TRBV11-1,.,.,TRBJ1-1,CASSQGGAMNTEAFF,TGTGCCAGCAGCCAGGGAGGGGCGATGAACACTGAAGCTTTCTTT
TRBV24-1,.,TRBD2,TRBJ2-1,CATKGGGGRYNEQFF,TGTGCCACCAAGGGAGGCGGGGGGCGTTACAATGAGCAGTTCTTC
TRBV7-7,.,TRBD1,TRBJ1-1,CASSLDCDRGHRDTEAFF,TGTGCTAGCAGCTTAGATTGTGACAGGGGGCATCGCGACACTGAAGCTTTCTTT
TRBV5-8,.,.,TRBJ1-1,CASSVDGDLLSSEAFF,TGTGCCAGCAGCGTGGACGGGGATCTTTTGAGCTCTGAAGCTTTCTTT
TRBV29-1,.,.,TRBJ1-1,CSVEHRVWGNTEAFF,TGCAGCGTAGAACACAGGGTTTGGGGGAACACTGAAGCTTTCTTT
TRBV7-2,.,TRBD1,TRBJ1-5,CASSPGTGRNQPQHF,TGTGCCAGCAGCCCCGGGACAGGCCGGAATCAGCCCCAGCATTTT
TRBV4-2,.,.,TRBJ2-7,CASSQDGGASYEQYF,TGTGCCAGCAGCCAAGATGGAGGGGCCTCCTACGAGCAGTACTTC
TRBV7-9,.,.,TRBJ1-5,CASSFNGGLNQPQHF,TGTGCCAGCAGCTTCAATGGCGGGCTCAATCAGCCCCAGCATTTT
TRBV19,.,TRBD1,TRBJ1-1,CASSIDTGVVTEAFF,TGTGCCAGTAGTATAGATACAGGGGTTGTCACTGAAGCTTTCTTT
TRBV4-2,once,TRBD1,TRBJ2-1,CASSRRTGEEDEQFF,TGTGCCAGCAGCCGGAGGACAGGGGAGGAGGATGAGCAGTTCTTC
TRBV5-1,.,.,TRBJ1-3,CASSLAGNSGNTIYF,TGCGCCAGCAGCTTGGCGGGAAACTCTGGAAACACCATATATTTT
TRBV25-1,.,TRBD1,TRBJ2-5,CASTSGTEETQYF,TGTGCCAGCACCTCCGGGACAGAGGAGACCCAGTACTTC
TRBV25-1,.,.,TRBJ2-3,CASSEWRTMIDTQYF,TGTGCCAGCAGTGAATGGCGGACTATGATAGATACGCAGTATTTT
TRBV5-1,.,.,TRBJ1-3,CASSLERGGSGNTIYF,TGCGCCAGCAGCTTGGAACGGGGGGGCTCAGGAAACACCATATATTTT
TRBV7-6,.,.,TRBJ1-3,CASSLNSLWGNTIYF,TGTGCCAGCAGCTTAAACTCACTTTGGGGAAACACCATATATTTT
TRBV5-6,.,.,TRBJ2-2,CASSLEIARLTGELFF,TGTGCCAGCAGCTTGGAGATAGCACGGCTTACCGGGGAGCTGTTTTTT
TRBV2,.,.,TRBJ1-1,CASSERGRGLNTEAFF,TGTGCCAGCAGTGAACGGGGGAGGGGATTGAACACTGAAGCTTTCTTT
TRBV19,.,.,TRBJ1-2,CASRSLDRSVLTF,TGTGCCAGTAGATCCCTCGACAGGTCCGTCTTAACCTTC
TRBV28,.,TRBD1,TRBJ2-1,CASKTGGDEQFF,TGTGCCAGCAAGACAGGGGGCGATGAGCAGTTCTTC
TRBV4-1,.,TRBD1,TRBJ1-3,CASSQGTGGSYLGNTIYF,TGCGCCAGCAGCCAAGGGACAGGGGGCTCGTATCTTGGAAACACCATATATTTT
TRBV7-8,.,.,TRBJ1-1,CASSPHTRLLLLNTEAFF,TGTGCCAGCAGTCCCCATACAAGGCTGCTACTACTGAACACTGAAGCTTTCTTT
TRBV7-2,.,.,TRBJ2-3,CASSLPSTDTQYF,TGTGCCAGCAGCTTACCGAGCACAGATACGCAGTATTTT
TRBV7-8,.,TRBD1,TRBJ1-1,CASSDRGLRTEAFF,TGTGCCAGCAGCGACAGGGGGCTCCGCACTGAAGCTTTCTTT
TRBV10-1,.,TRBD1,TRBJ2-1,CASSPQGETYNEQFF,TGCGCCAGCTCACCCCAGGGGGAAACCTACAATGAGCAGTTCTTC
TRBV7-2,.,.,TRBJ1-6,CASSANSGSPLHF,TGTGCCAGCAGCGCAAACTCAGGTTCACCCCTCCACTTT
TRBV2,few,.,TRBJ2-2,CASKGTPIPNTGELFF,TGTGCCAGCAAGGGGACACCCATTCCGAACACCGGGGAGCTGTTTTTT
TRBV6-5,.,TRBD2,TRBJ2-5,CASSLGLDRQETQYF,TGTGCCAGCAGTCTGGGACTAGACCGTCAGGAGACCCAGTACTTC
TRBV14,.,.,TRBJ2-3,CASSQWAGSTDTQYF,TGTGCCAGCAGCCAATGGGCGGGTAGCACAGATACGCAGTATTTT